One and the same sample provided the 21 T cell receptor beta chains below, sequenced in a study of regulatory T cells in long-lasting Graves disease (dated by TCRdb to the early 2020s). What the time point label conveys for this sample: newly diagnosed GD, antithyroid drugs for less than 3 months. For both TCR sequencing and RNA sequencing, RNA was extracted from PBMCs using TRIzol. The library was made by multiplex PCR. TCRdb shows the sequencer as Illumina HiSeq 4000. CDR3 regions were amplified by Arm-PCR with iRepertoire HTBI primers to construct TCR beta libraries. TCRdb itself trimmed the public reads at Q25 with fastp, ran MiXCR and retained productive beta chains. Duplicate CDR3 protein sequences are folded into a single record with the most common DNA and genes. Recorded for this sample are fewer than 350,000 distinct CDR3 sequences; under 20% of them occurred a single time. 38% of the sample belongs to the ten largest clones.

Sequenced material: peripheral blood mononuclear cells (PBMCs), taken at new diagnosis, from a patient treated with antithyroid drugs. These TCRs come from a female donor with Graves disease.

This clonotype was seen just once. With a much larger clone just one base away, this may be a read error. The rearrangement joins TRBV7-2 to TRBJ2-1; D gene ambiguous. Trimming cost V 5 bases and J 8 bases, with 22 bases left between them. The length of the CDR3 is 16 residues. Germline V gene lookup returns CDR1 SGHTA and CDR2 FQGNSA. The CDR3 nucleotides are TGTGCCAGCAGCCACTTCGAAGTTTTGGGTTACGATGAGCAGTTCTTC. This sequence encodes CASSHFEVLGYDEQFF.

This clonotype was found many times. This sequence joins TRBV18 and TRBJ2-5; tentative D call: TRBD1 (6 bases). Trimming pared 4 bases from V and 4 bases from J, leaving 13 bases between. The length of the CDR3 is 14 residues. Germline V gene sequence: CDR1 KGHSH, CDR2 LQKENI. In DNA, the CDR3 is TGTGCCAGCTCACAGGGGGTGGAGAGAGAGACCCAGTACTTC. It yields the protein CASSQGVERETQYF.

At least ten counts were recorded for this clonotype. This chain uses TRBV6-1 with TRBJ2-7; TRBD2 matches at 11 bases. The germline V gene encodes CDR1 MNHNS and CDR2 SASEGT. V dropped 8 bases and J dropped 7; count of bases not matched to a gene: 16. CDR3 length: 16 residues. The CDR3 protein is CASSARSGRGLREQYF. The CDR3, as DNA: TGTGCCAGCTCGGCCCGTAGCGGGAGGGGTCTAAGGGAGCAGTACTTC.

Details on this clonotype: Given a far larger clone just one base away, this is likely a sequencing read error. The chain recombines TRBV2 with TRBJ2-1; 8 bases agree with TRBD1. Germline-derived CDR1 and CDR2 are SNHLY and FYNNEI. V lost 5 bases, J lost 5 bases, and 17 bases stayed unmatched. This CDR3 has 18 residues. This CDR3 is CASSWGILSTGAHNEQFF. DNA for the CDR3: TGTGCCAGCAGTTGGGGCATTTTGTCGACAGGGGCCCACAATGAGCAGTTCTTC.

This clonotype was detected a few times. A much bigger clone sits one base away, suggesting this may be a read error. It is likely a read error, because the conserved phenylalanine at the end of the CDR3 is missing. This chain joins TRBV11-2 and TRBJ2-5; tentatively, D is TRBD2 (5 bases). CDR3 length: 15 amino acids. Germline lookup yields CDR1 SGHAT and CDR2 FQNNGV. V shed 4 bases and J shed 5 bases, with 17 bases lying between them. Written as DNA, the CDR3 is TGTGCCAGCAGCTCCCATTTTCTAGCTGATGAGACCCAGTACTCC. This sequence encodes CASSSHFLADETQYS.

The CDR3 is CASSVGLAGDTGELFF. In DNA, the CDR3 is TGTGCCAGCAGCGTCGGACTAGCGGGAGACACCGGGGAGCTGTTTTTT. V is TRBV9 and J is TRBJ2-2; 13 bases fit TRBD2. V shed 2 bases and J 3 bases; nucleotides not matched to a gene: 1. CDR1 and CDR2 (germline): SGDLS, YYNGEE. This CDR3 comprises 16 residues.

The V and J genes are TRBV6-2 or TRBV6-3 and TRBJ2-7; 11 bases align to TRBD2. Germline loops: CDR1 MNHEY, CDR2 SVGEGT. The V and J ends lost 2 bases and 1 base, in that order; junction bases with no gene match: 4. The CDR3 has 16 residues. CDR3 sequence (DNA): TGTGCCAGCAGTTACCTTTCTAGCGGGAGGTCCTACGAGCAGTACTTC. Translation gives CASSYLSSGRSYEQYF.

This clonotype was observed at least ten times. J is TRBJ1-6 and V is TRBV20-1, with D unresolved. The V gene's germline CDR1 is DFQATT and CDR2 SNEGSKA (reference sequence). V was clipped by 0 bases and J by 8 bases, with 5 bases between them. The CDR3 covers 12 residues. The CDR3 coding sequence is TGCAGTGCTAGAGAGCGGGATTCACCCCTCCACTTT. This translates into CSARERDSPLHF.

The rearrangement uses TRBV30 and TRBJ1-2; D call uncertain. V was clipped by 3 bases and J by 8 bases, with 13 bases between them. Germline CDR1 and CDR2: GTSNPN and SVGIG (reference sequence). The CDR3 covers 12 residues. CDR3 amino acids: CAWRIGPGGYTF. CDR3 nucleotide sequence: TGTGCCTGGAGGATCGGACCGGGAGGCTACACCTTC. The whole variable domain, filled in from reference TRBV30 and TRBJ1-2, reads SQTIHQWPATLVQPVGSPLSLECTVEGTSNPNLYWYRQAAGRGLQLLFYSVGIGQISSEVPQNLSASRPQDRQFILSSKKLLLSDSGFYLCAWRIGPGGYTFGSGTRLTVV.

Concerning this clonotype: A much larger clonotype is one base distant, so this may be a read error. The chain has TRBV24-1 and TRBJ2-5; D gene ambiguous. The CDR3 has 14 amino acids. Trimming took 4 bases from V and 2 from J, leaving 10 bases between them. Per germline, CDR1 KGHDR and CDR2 SFDVKD. CDR3 loop: CATSDPGRQETQYF. CDR3 sequence (DNA): TGTGCCACCAGTGACCCGGGCAGGCAAGAGACCCAGTACTTC.

This clonotype was observed a handful of times. This rearrangement joins TRBV29-1 to TRBJ2-7, with 8 bases identical to TRBD1. CDR1 is SQVTM, CDR2 ANQGSEA, per germline. The V gene end was trimmed by 5 bases and the J gene end by 3 bases; junction bases not matched to a gene: 6. There are 13 residues in the CDR3. Here the CDR3 DNA reads TGCAGCGTTCACGGGACAGGCTACTACGAGCAGTACTTC. Translation: CSVHGTGYYEQYF.

The chain couples TRBV27 to TRBJ2-1; 9 bases align to TRBD2. The assigned J gene may be wrong: the sequence end matches TRBJ2-3 better. CDR1 is MNHEY and CDR2 is SMNVEV in the germline V gene (reference sequence). The CDR3 consists of 15 residues. The CDR3 sequence: CASSLNSGSLDTQYF. CDR3 nucleotide sequence: TGTGCCAGCAGTTTGAATAGCGGGAGCCTCGATACGCAGTATTTT.

The chain uses TRBV11-2 and TRBJ2-3; D could derive from TRBD1 or TRBD2 (5 bases each). Germline V CDR1 and CDR2: SGHAT, FQNNGV. The CDR3 is 18 amino acids. The V end lost 1 base, the J end lost 4 bases, and 21 bases lay between the germline ends. CDR3 loop: CASSLVRNSRGWADTQYF. The CDR3 DNA reads TGTGCCAGCAGCTTAGTCCGTAATTCGAGGGGATGGGCAGATACGCAGTATTTT.

This clonotype was counted many times. This chain uses TRBV6-2 or TRBV6-3 with TRBJ2-7, with D perhaps TRBD2 (6 bases). Trimming removed 2 bases from V and 3 bases from J, with 14 bases in between. The germline gives CDR1 MNHEY, CDR2 SVGEGT. This CDR3 comprises 15 residues. CDR3 bases: TGTGCCAGCAGTTACGAAGGTGGAGGGGTCTACGAGCAGTACTTC. Amino acid sequence: CASSYEGGGVYEQYF.

This clonotype was seen a handful of times. The V and J genes are TRBV20-1 and TRBJ1-2; D remains unclear. The CDR3 covers 11 residues. Germline-derived CDR1 and CDR2 are DFQATT and SNEGSKA (reference sequence). V dropped 6 bases and J dropped 8 bases, with 13 bases sitting between them. The CDR3 sequence is CSAARGVGYTF. CDR3 sequence (DNA): TGCAGTGCCGCTAGAGGAGTAGGCTACACCTTC.

The chain recombines TRBV19 with TRBJ2-3; 12 nucleotides agree with TRBD2. Germline V lookup: CDR1 LNHDA, CDR2 SQIVND (reference sequence). The CDR3 runs to 16 residues. Trimming cost V 3 bases and J 3 bases; bases outside gene matches: 4. CDR3 sequence: CASSILAGGLTDTQYF. In DNA, the CDR3 is TGTGCCAGTAGTATTCTAGCGGGAGGGTTGACAGATACGCAGTATTTT.

The V and J genes are TRBV9 and TRBJ2-6; D perhaps matches TRBD2 (6 bases). Germline V lookup: CDR1 SGDLS, CDR2 YYNGEE. Trimming pared 4 bases from V and 4 bases from J, leaving 15 bases between. The CDR3 extends over 16 amino acids. The CDR3 bases are TGTGCCAGCAGCCCGCGATACCGGGAGGGGGCCAACGTCCTGACTTTC. Translation: CASSPRYREGANVLTF.

This clonotype was seen a handful of times. V usage is TRBV20-1 and J usage is TRBJ2-7, with D possibly called TRBD1 or TRBD2 (5 bases each). Germline values: CDR1 DFQATT, CDR2 SNEGSKA (reference sequence). Trimming cost V 1 base and J 2 bases, with 15 bases left between them. This CDR3 spans 15 amino acids. The CDR3 loop is CSARARDGPTYEQYF. The CDR3 DNA reads as TGCAGTGCTAGAGCCCGGGACGGACCGACCTACGAGCAGTACTTC.

The rearrangement uses TRBV6-1 and TRBJ2-3; D is ambiguous. There are 15 residues in the CDR3. In germline, CDR1 is MNHNS, CDR2 SASEGT. Trimming pared 5 bases from V and 4 bases from J, leaving 16 bases between. For the CDR3, the DNA is TGTGCCAGCAGTAAGAGAGCAGCTCTGCCAGATACGCAGTATTTT. This translates into CASSKRAALPDTQYF.

The V call is TRBV11-2, the J call TRBJ2-7; no firm D call. CDR3 length equals 14 residues. V lost 2 bases, J lost 2 bases, and 10 bases lay in between. Germline CDR1 and CDR2: SGHAT and FQNNGV. CDR3 sequence: CASSLFGGPYEQYF. The CDR3 DNA follows: TGTGCCAGCAGCTTATTCGGCGGACCCTACGAGCAGTACTTC.

At least ten counts were recorded for this clonotype. The CDR3 region has the DNA TGTGCCAGCAGTTTATCTGGCAGCATACTCAATCAGCCCCAGCATTTT. This gives the protein CASSLSGSILNQPQHF. The chain employs TRBV28 and TRBJ1-5; D not certain. V was clipped by 1 base and J by 3 bases, with 13 bases between them. CDR1 and CDR2 from the germline V gene are MDHEN and SYDVKM. CDR3 length: 16 amino acids.